Presented here are 22 T cell receptor beta chains from one specimen sequenced in a study of OX40 agonist ivuxolimab in advanced cancers. Libraries were prepared by immunoSEQ multiplex PCR; TCRdb keeps only in-frame clonotypes and omits some of them. This table has over 70,000 clones, about 87% appearing once. The source was CD4+ or CD8+ T cells sorted from blood, collected in a trial of the OX40 agonist ivuxolimab. The receptors originated from an adult with an advanced solid tumor such as melanoma, head and neck, liver or kidney cancer.

The rearrangement links TRBV2 to TRBJ2-1, with D possibly matching TRBD1 (5 bases). The CDR3 is 12 amino acids. The germline V gene has CDR1 SNHLY and CDR2 FYNNEI. The V and J ends lost 6 bases and 7 bases respectively, with 10 bases between them. CDR3 in amino acids: CASSSQENEQFF. As DNA, the CDR3 is TGTGCCAGCAGCTCACAGGAGAATGAGCAGTTCTTC.

CDR3 sequence: CASSISGGKNIQYF. CDR3 DNA sequence: TGTGCCAGTAGTATATCAGGGGGCAAAAACATTCAGTACTTC. The chain couples TRBV19 to TRBJ2-4; TRBD1 aligns across 7 bases. This CDR3 has 14 residues. CDR1 LNHDA and CDR2 SQIVND come from the germline V gene (reference sequence). J lost 3 bases, V lost 2 bases, and 1 base had no gene match.

This chain connects TRBV4-1 to TRBJ2-5, with 7 bases aligning to TRBD2. The CDR3 is 13 amino acids. The V and J ends lost 5 bases and 5 bases, in that order; junction bases with no gene match: 5. Germline CDR1 is MGHRA and CDR2 is YSYEKL. CDR3 sequence (DNA): TGCGCCAGCAGCGCGGGAGAGGGGGAGACCCAGTACTTC. This gives the protein CASSAGEGETQYF.

The chain combines TRBV2 with TRBJ1-2; unclear D gene. The CDR3 is 14 amino acids. V gave up 2 bases and J gave up 8 bases, with 15 bases separating them. CDR1 and CDR2 from the germline V gene are SNHLY and FYNNEI. The CDR3 DNA reads as TGTGCCAGCAGTGAAACGGCGGATGATCGCGGCTACACCTTC. Its protein is CASSETADDRGYTF.

The chain is built from TRBV10-1 and TRBJ2-2; 10 bases are shared with TRBD2. The CDR3 extends over 15 amino acids. Looked up from germline, CDR1 is WNHNN and CDR2 is SYGVQD (reference sequence). J was trimmed by 5 bases and V by 6 bases; bases with no gene match: 6. The CDR3 region has the DNA TGCGCCAGCAGCGCACTAGCGGGATCGACCGGGGAGCTGTTTTTT. This sequence encodes CASSALAGSTGELFF.

V usage is TRBV5-1 and J usage is TRBJ2-7; TRBD1 is a possible D gene (5 bases). The germline gives CDR1 SGHRS, CDR2 YFSETQ. Trimming pared 0 bases from V and 5 bases from J, leaving 9 bases between. This CDR3 spans 13 amino acids. The CDR3 sequence: CASSLEGPNEQYF. CDR3 in DNA: TGCGCCAGCAGCTTGGAGGGGCCCAACGAGCAGTACTTC.

The chain couples TRBV27 to TRBJ2-5, with a tentative D call TRBD1 (5 bases). The V and J ends lost 7 bases and 1 base respectively, with 10 bases between them. The CDR3 spans 13 residues. CDR1 is MNHEY and CDR2 is SMNVEV in the germline V gene (reference sequence). CDR3 coding DNA: TGTGCCAGCACAGGGTCGGCCCAAGAGACCCAGTACTTC. Encoded protein: CASTGSAQETQYF.

The chain combines TRBV30 with TRBJ2-3, with D possibly TRBD2 on 7 matching bases. Germline CDR1 GTSNPN, CDR2 SVGIG (reference sequence). This CDR3 has 13 residues. The V end was cut by 5 bases, the J end by 5 bases, with 14 bases between. The CDR3 reads CAWSVGGRDTQYF. CDR3 sequence (DNA): TGTGCCTGGTCCGTCGGGGGGCGAGATACGCAGTATTTT.

The chain couples TRBV4-1 to TRBJ2-4; D unresolved. Germline V gene data show CDR1 as MGHRA and CDR2 as YSYEKL. The CDR3 consists of 16 residues. Trimming took 0 bases from V and 1 from J, leaving 10 bases between them. Here the CDR3 DNA reads TGCGCCAGCAGCCAAGAGAACTACATCGCCAAAAACATTCAGTACTTC. This gives the protein CASSQENYIAKNIQYF.

The rearrangement uses TRBV6-4 and TRBJ2-3, with D tentatively TRBD1 or TRBD2 (5 bases each). The CDR3 has 16 residues. Germline CDR1 reads MRHNA; CDR2 reads SNTAGT. Between the trimmed V and J ends, which lost 1 base and 0 bases, there was a span of 11 bases. As DNA, the CDR3 is TGTGCCAGCAGTGACTGGGCAGGGAGTAGCACAGATACGCAGTATTTT. This codes for CASSDWAGSSTDTQYF.

The rearrangement links TRBV9 to TRBJ2-1; D is ambiguous. Germline CDR1 and CDR2: SGDLS and YYNGEE. The CDR3 runs 14 residues. V was pared by 0 bases and J by 10 bases, with 14 bases between. CDR3 DNA sequence: TGTGCCAGCAGCGTAGAAGGCCTCAGCAGCGAGCAGTTCTTC. Its translation is CASSVEGLSSEQFF.

V and J are TRBV5-8 and TRBJ2-1; 7 nucleotides line up with TRBD1. This CDR3 is built from 13 residues. The germline CDR1 and CDR2 sequences are SGHTS and YDEGEE. The V gene end was trimmed by 4 bases and the J gene end by 12 bases; junction bases not matched to a gene: 10. CDR3 protein: CASSVLTGTGQFF. CDR3 DNA: TGTGCCAGCAGCGTGTTGACAGGGACCGGGCAGTTCTTC.

The rearrangement links TRBV11-1 to TRBJ1-5; D unclear. This CDR3 has 13 amino acids. Germline V lookup: CDR1 SGHAT, CDR2 FQDESV (reference sequence). Trimming removed 5 bases from V and 7 bases from J, with 12 bases in between. The CDR3 is CASSPSRYQPQHF. The CDR3 DNA follows: TGTGCCAGCAGCCCCTCGCGGTACCAGCCCCAGCATTTT.

The genes are TRBV5-1 and TRBJ1-4; tentative D call: TRBD1 (5 bases). The germline CDR1 and CDR2 sequences are SGHRS and YFSETQ. V was shortened by 0 bases and J by 8 bases, with 11 bases between the two germline ends. This CDR3 spans 14 amino acids. For the CDR3, the DNA is TGCGCCAGCAGCTTGGGGGACGGTAGAGAAAAACTGTTTTTT. Translating it yields CASSLGDGREKLFF.

This clone was seen just once. The rearrangement links TRBV19 to TRBJ2-1; D may be TRBD2 (6 bases). The CDR3 contains 11 residues. Trimming took off 5 bases at V and 15 bases at J, with 14 bases between the two ends. The V gene's germline CDR1 is LNHDA and CDR2 SQIVND (reference sequence). The CDR3 protein is CASSSGSQRFF. In DNA, the CDR3 is TGTGCCAGTAGTTCCGGGAGTCAGCGGTTCTTC.

V usage is TRBV7-8 and J usage is TRBJ1-2, with a possible D match to TRBD1 (6 bases). Trimming stripped 0 bases from V and 5 bases from J, with 10 bases between. Germline V gene lookup returns CDR1 SGHVS and CDR2 FQNEAQ. The CDR3 covers 14 residues. For the CDR3, the DNA is TGTGCCAGCAGCTTAGCTGGGGGCGGGTATGGCTACACCTTC. Encoded protein: CASSLAGGGYGYTF.

V gene TRBV2 combines with J gene TRBJ2-5; 8 bases agree with TRBD2. This CDR3 spans 14 amino acids. The V and J ends lost 4 bases and 9 bases, in that order; junction bases with no gene match: 10. Germline CDR1 and CDR2: SNHLY and FYNNEI. The CDR3 loop reads CASSAQRSGGAQYF. In DNA, the CDR3 is TGTGCCAGCAGTGCACAGCGCTCGGGAGGGGCCCAGTACTTC.

V and J are TRBV19 and TRBJ2-5, with D perhaps matching TRBD2 (6 bases). The CDR3 is made up of 21 amino acids. V was pared by 3 bases and J by 3 bases, with 32 bases between. CDR1 and CDR2 (germline): LNHDA, SQIVND (reference sequence). The CDR3 DNA sequence: TGTGCCAGTAGTATGAGGGGAGGCTATGCGCTAAAAGCGGCAGGGAAAGAGACCCAGTACTTC. Translation: CASSMRGGYALKAAGKETQYF.

This chain joins TRBV5-1 and TRBJ1-4, with TRBD1 identical over 11 bases. The CDR3 has 16 amino acids. Germline assignment: CDR1 SGHRS and CDR2 YFSETQ. The junction had 10 bases not matched to a gene; V was cut back by 4 bases and J by 8 bases. CDR3 sequence (DNA): TGCGCCAGCAGCCCAGGGGACAGGGGGGACGGAGAAAAACTGTTTTTT. This translates into CASSPGDRGDGEKLFF.

The chain combines TRBV19 with TRBJ1-5; possibly TRBD1 for D (5 bases). The CDR3 consists of 14 residues. CDR1 LNHDA and CDR2 SQIVND come from the germline V gene (reference sequence). The V and J ends lost 5 bases and 6 bases respectively, with 14 bases between them. CDR3 residues: CASSPEEGSQPQHF. The CDR3 DNA reads as TGTGCCAGTAGTCCCGAGGAGGGGTCTCAGCCCCAGCATTTT.

V usage is TRBV5-4 and J usage is TRBJ2-3; possible D gene TRBD2, 6 bases. The germline CDR1 and CDR2 sequences are SGHNT and YYREEE (reference sequence). With 9 bases removed from V and 2 bases from J, the gap between germline ends came to 10 bases. The CDR3 extends over 12 amino acids. The chain's CDR3 is CAIGLITDTQYF. The CDR3 DNA reads TGTGCCATCGGACTAATCACAGATACGCAGTATTTT.

The chain is built from TRBV27 and TRBJ2-4, with D hard to call. This CDR3 has 17 amino acids. The V and J ends lost 0 bases and 0 bases respectively, with 12 bases between them. Germline values: CDR1 MNHEY, CDR2 SMNVEV (reference sequence). The CDR3 bases are TGTGCCAGCAGTTTATCTGGCGAAACCCTAGCCAAAAACATTCAGTACTTC. Residues: CASSLSGETLAKNIQYF.